This record looks at one T cell receptor beta chain sequence and its context. Its antigen is unidentified. The data were obtained in a study of cytomegalovirus exposure and HLA in healthy donors. In the study overall: A prior analysis found 100 million to 140 million unique TCR beta sequences from around 190 million T cells.

Germline V gene data show CDR1 as MGHDK and CDR2 as SYGVNS. Trimming stripped 3 bases from V and 0 bases from J, with 9 bases between. The length of the CDR3 is 15 residues. The PCR used 60 Vbeta and 13 Jbeta primers. Generated by immunoSEQ multiplex PCR, the TCRdb table keeps only in-frame clones and is missing some. The sample has approximately 80,000 clones; about four fifths are singletons. Findings and limits, study-wide: With high specificity and sensitivity, the classifier reportedly diagnosed cytomegalovirus status.

The V and J genes are TRBV25-1 and TRBJ1-5, with D possibly matching TRBD1 (6 bases). Sequences were obtained from PBMCs. The sequence derives from a man between 60 and 75 years old in good health and CMV-seronegative. The CDR3, as DNA: TGTGCCAGCAGTGACGCAGGGGATAGCAATCAGCCCCAGCATTTT. This gives the protein CASSDAGDSNQPQHF.